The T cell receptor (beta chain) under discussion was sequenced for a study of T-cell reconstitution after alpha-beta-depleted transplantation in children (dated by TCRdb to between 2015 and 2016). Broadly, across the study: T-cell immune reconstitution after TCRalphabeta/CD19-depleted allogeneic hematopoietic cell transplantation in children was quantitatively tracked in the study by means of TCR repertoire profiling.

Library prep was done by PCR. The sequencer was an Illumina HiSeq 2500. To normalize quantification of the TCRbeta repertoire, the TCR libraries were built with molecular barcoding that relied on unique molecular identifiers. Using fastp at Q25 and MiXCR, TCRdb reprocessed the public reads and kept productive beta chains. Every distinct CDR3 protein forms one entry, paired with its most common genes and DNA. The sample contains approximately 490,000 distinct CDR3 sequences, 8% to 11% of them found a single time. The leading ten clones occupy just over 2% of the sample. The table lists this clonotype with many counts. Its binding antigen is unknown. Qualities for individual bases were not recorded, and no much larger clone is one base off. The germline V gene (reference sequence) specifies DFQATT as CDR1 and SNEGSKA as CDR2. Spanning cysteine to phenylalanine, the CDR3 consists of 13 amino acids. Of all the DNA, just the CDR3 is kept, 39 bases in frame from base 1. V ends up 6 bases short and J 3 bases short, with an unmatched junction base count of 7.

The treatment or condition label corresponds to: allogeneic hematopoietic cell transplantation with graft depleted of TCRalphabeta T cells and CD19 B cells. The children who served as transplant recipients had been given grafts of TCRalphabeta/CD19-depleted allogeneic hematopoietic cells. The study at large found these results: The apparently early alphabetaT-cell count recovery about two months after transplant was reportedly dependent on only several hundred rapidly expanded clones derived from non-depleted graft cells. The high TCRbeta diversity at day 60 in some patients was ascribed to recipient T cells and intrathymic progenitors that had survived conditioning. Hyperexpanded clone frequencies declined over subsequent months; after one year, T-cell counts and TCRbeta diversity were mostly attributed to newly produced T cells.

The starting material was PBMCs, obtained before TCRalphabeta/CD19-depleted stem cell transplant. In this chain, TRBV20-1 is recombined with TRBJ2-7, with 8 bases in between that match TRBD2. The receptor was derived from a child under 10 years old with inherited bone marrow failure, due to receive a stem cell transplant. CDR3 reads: CSAGTRRIYEQYF. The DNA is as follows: TGCAGTGCCGGGACTAGGAGGATCTACGAGCAGTACTTC.